The sequence of this T cell receptor (beta chain) was determined in a study of shared clonotypes between healthy human individuals. Study results and caveats: A handful of donors showed sharing of about 4.6% of naive CD4 clonotypes.

Sequencing used immunoSEQ multiplex PCR; TCRdb keeps in-frame clones, though not all of them. Of approximately 2,200,000 clones in the sample, under 95% are singletons; the top ten hold roughly 1.7%. CD45RO-negative, CCR7-positively selected cells formed the naive CD8 fraction, excluding terminally differentiated effector memory CD45RA+ cells. Details on this clone: Antigen specificity is unknown.

V lost 3 bases and J lost 4, with 16 bases in between. Germline values: CDR1 GTSNPN, CDR2 SVGIG (reference sequence). The length of the CDR3 is 14 residues. The TCR was taken from a man aged 18 to 30 in good health. Some clones in this sample may be carry-over from other donors' samples. Sequenced material: naive CD8+ T cells from PBMCs. The gene calls are TRBV30 and TRBJ2-7; no firm D call. CDR3: CAWSSDNRPYEQYF. In nucleotides, the CDR3 is TGTGCCTGGAGCTCTGACAATCGACCGTACGAGCAGTACTTC.